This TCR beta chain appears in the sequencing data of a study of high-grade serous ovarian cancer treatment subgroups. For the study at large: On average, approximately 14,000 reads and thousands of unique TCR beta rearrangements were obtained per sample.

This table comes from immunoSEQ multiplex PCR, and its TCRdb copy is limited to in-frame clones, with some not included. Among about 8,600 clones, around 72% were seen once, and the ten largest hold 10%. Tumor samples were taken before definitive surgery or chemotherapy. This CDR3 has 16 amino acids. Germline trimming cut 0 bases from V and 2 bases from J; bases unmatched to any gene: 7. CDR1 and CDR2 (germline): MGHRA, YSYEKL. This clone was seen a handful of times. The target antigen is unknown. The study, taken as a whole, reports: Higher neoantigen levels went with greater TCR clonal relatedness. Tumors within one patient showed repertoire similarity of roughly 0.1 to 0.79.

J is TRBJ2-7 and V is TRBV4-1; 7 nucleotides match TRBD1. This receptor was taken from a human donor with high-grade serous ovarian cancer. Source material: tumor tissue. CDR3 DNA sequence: TGCGCCAGCAGCCAAGAACAGGGGCCCCCAACCTACGAGCAGTACTTC. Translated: CASSQEQGPPTYEQYF.